Detailed here is one T cell receptor (beta chain). The junction departs from the called germline gene at one end, perhaps through a read error. There are 15 residues in the CDR3. Germline V CDR1 and CDR2: SSHAT, FNYEAQ (reference sequence). These data are taken from a study of CD8+ T cells in alopecia areata. RNA extraction and reverse transcription yielded cDNA as sequencing template. Method: immunoSEQ multiplex PCR; TCRdb's copy keeps in-frame clones and lacks some. Found here are about 130,000 clones, about 60% of them singletons; the top ten hold 5% to 7%. The chain employs TRBV7-7 and TRBJ2-2; perhaps TRBD2 as D (6 bases). This specimen was CD4+ T cells sorted from blood, taken at week 0. This clonotype was obtained from a human donor with alopecia areata. DNA of the CDR3: TGTGCTAGCAGCCGCGGGGCCCAACCTGGCGGGGAGCTGTTTTTT. Translation gives CASSRGAQPGGELFF.